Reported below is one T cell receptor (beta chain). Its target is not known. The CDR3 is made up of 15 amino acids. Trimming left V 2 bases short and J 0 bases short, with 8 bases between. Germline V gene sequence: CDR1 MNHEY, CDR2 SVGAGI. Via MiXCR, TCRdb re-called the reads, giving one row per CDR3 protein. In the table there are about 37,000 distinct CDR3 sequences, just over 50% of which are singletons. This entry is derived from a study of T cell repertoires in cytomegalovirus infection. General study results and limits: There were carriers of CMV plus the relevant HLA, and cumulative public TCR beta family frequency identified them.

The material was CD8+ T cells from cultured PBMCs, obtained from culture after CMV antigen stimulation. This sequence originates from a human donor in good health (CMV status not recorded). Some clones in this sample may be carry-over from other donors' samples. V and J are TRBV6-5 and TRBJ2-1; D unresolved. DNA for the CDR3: TGTGCCAGCAGTTACGGCCGTAGCTCCTACAATGAGCAGTTCTTC. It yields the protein CASSYGRSSYNEQFF.